This note documents a single TCR beta chain sequence. The sample is drawn from a study of glioma-infiltrating T cells after dendritic cell vaccination. About the study: Autologous tumor lysate was loaded overnight onto monocyte-derived dendritic cells grown less than 8 days with IL-4 and GM-CSF.

Time point reported: after dendritic cell vaccination, including at tumor progression/relapse. No glioblastoma patient carried an isocitrate dehydrogenase mutation. Repertoires were generated with immunoSEQ multiplex PCR, while TCRdb's copy carries only in-frame clones and drops some. The sample includes over 80,000 clones, around four fifths of them seen just once. From germline, CDR1 is LNHDA and CDR2 SQIVND (reference sequence). Trimming stripped 8 bases from V and 1 base from J, with 17 bases between. The CDR3 runs 15 residues. The sample was blood, taken after dendritic cell vaccination. The TCR sequence derives from a human donor with glioblastoma. This rearrangement joins TRBV19 to TRBJ1-1; the D gene is possibly TRBD1 (6 bases). CDR3 sequence (DNA): TGTGCCAGTCGTGACGGGGGGGCGAGGAACACTGAAGCTTTCTTT. It translates to CASRDGGARNTEAFF.